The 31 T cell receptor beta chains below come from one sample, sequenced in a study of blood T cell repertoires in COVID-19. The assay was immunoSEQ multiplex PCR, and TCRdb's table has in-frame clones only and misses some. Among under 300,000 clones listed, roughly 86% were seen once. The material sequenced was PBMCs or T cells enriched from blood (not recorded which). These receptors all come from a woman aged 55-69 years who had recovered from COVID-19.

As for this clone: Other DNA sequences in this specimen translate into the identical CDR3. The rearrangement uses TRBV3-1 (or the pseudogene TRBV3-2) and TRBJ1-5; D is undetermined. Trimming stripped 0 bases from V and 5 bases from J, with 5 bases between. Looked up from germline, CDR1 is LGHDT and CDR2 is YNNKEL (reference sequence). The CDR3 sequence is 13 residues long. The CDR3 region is CASSQDRDQPQHF. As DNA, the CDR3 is TGTGCCAGCAGCCAAGATCGGGATCAGCCCCAGCATTTT.

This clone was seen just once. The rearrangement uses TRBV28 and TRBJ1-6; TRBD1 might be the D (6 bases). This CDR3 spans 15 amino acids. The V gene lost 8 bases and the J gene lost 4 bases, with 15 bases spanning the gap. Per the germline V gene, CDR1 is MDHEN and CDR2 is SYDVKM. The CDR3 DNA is TGTGCCAGCGGGAACGGACAGCAATATAATTCACCCCTCCACTTT. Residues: CASGNGQQYNSPLHF.

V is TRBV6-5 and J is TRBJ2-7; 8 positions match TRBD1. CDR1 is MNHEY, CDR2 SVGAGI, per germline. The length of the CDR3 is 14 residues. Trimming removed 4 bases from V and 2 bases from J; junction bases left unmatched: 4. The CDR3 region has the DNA TGTGCCAGCAGTTGGACAGGGACCCCCTACGAGCAGTACTTC. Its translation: CASSWTGTPYEQYF.

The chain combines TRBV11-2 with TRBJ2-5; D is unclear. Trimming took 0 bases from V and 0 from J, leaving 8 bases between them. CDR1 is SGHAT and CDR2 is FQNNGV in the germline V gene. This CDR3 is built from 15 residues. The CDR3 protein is CASSLEWSDQETQYF. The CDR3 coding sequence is TGTGCCAGCAGCTTAGAATGGTCAGACCAAGAGACCCAGTACTTC.

The CDR3 region has the DNA TGCGCCAGCGGAGGGGCTGACAATTCACCCCTCCACTTT. Translated, it gives CASGGADNSPLHF. The chain recombines TRBV5-1 with TRBJ1-6; D might be TRBD1 (5 bases). Trimming shortened V by 7 bases and J by 7 bases, and 12 bases separated the two germline ends. The CDR3 length is 13 residues. Per germline, CDR1 SGHRS and CDR2 YFSETQ.

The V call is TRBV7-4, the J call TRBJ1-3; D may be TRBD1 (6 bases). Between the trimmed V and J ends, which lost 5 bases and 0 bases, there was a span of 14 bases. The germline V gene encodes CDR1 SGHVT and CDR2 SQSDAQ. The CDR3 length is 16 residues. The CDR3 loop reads CASSPPGGASGNTIYF. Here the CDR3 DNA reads TGTGCCAGCAGCCCCCCCGGGGGGGCCTCTGGAAACACCATATATTTT. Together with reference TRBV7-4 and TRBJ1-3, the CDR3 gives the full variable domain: GAGVSQSPRYKVAKRGRDVALRCDSISGHVTLYWYRQTLGQGSEVLTYSQSDAQRDKSGRPSGRFSAERPERSVSTLKIQRTEQGDSAVYLCASSPPGGASGNTIYFGEGSWLTVV.

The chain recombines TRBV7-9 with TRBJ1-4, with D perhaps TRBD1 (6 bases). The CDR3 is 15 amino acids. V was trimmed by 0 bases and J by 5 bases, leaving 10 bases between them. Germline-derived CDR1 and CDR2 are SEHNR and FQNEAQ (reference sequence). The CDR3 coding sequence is TGTGCCAGCAGCTTAGCGGGGCAGGGGAATGAAAAACTGTTTTTT. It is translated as CASSLAGQGNEKLFF.

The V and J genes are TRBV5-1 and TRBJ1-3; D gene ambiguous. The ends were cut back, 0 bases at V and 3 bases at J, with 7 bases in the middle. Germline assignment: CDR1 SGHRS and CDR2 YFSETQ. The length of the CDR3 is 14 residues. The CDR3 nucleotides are TGCGCCAGCAGCTTGGACGGGTTTGGAAACACCATATATTTT. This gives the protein CASSLDGFGNTIYF.

The chain's CDR3 is CASSPLAGGRGEQFF. As DNA, the CDR3 is TGTGCCAGCAGCCCTCTAGCGGGGGGGCGCGGTGAGCAGTTCTTC. The chain combines TRBV7-3 with TRBJ2-1; 12 bases map to TRBD2. Germline V gene lookup returns CDR1 SGHTA and CDR2 FQGTGA. V gave up 5 bases and J gave up 9 bases; unmatched junction bases: 8. The length of the CDR3 is 15 residues.

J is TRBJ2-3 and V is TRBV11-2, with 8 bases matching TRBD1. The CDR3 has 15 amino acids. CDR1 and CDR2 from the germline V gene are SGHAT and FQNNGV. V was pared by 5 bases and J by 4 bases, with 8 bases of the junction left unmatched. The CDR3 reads CASSDKTGGSDTQYF. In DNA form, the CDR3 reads TGTGCCAGCAGCGATAAAACAGGGGGGTCAGATACGCAGTATTTT.

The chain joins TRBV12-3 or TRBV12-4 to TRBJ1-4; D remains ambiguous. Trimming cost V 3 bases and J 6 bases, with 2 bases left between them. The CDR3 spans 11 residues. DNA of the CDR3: TGTGCCAGCAGTTTCGATGAAAAACTGTTTTTT. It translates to CASSFDEKLFF.

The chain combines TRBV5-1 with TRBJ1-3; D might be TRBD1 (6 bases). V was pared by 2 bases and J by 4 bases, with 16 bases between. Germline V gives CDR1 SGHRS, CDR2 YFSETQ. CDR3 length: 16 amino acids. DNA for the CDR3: TGCGCCAGCAGCTTTCAACAGGGCTCTCTAGGAAACACCATATATTTT. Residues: CASSFQQGSLGNTIYF.

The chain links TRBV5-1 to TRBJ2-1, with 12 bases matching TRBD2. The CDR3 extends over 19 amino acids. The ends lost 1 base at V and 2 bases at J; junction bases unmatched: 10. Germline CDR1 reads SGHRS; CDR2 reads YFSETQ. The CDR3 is CASSLRASGRALAYNEQFF. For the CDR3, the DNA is TGCGCCAGCAGCTTGAGGGCTAGCGGGAGGGCCCTTGCCTACAATGAGCAGTTCTTC.

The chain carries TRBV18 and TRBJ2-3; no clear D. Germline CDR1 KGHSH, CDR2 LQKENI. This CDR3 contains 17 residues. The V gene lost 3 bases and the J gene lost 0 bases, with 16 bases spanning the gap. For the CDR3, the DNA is TGTGCCAGCTCACCCCTCGGTTCGCGGAGAAGCACAGATACGCAGTATTTT. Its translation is CASSPLGSRRSTDTQYF. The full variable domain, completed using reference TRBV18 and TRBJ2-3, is NAGVMQNPRHLVRRRGQEARLRCSPMKGHSHVYWYRQLPEEGLKFMVYLQKENIIDESGMPKERFSAEFPKEGPSILRIQQVVRGDSAAYFCASSPLGSRRSTDTQYFGPGTRLTVL.

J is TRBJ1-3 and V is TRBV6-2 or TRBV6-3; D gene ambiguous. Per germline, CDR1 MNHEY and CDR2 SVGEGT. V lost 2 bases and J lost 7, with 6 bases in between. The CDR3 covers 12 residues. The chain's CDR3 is CASSYTGNTIYF. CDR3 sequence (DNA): TGTGCCAGCAGTTACACCGGGAACACCATATATTTT.

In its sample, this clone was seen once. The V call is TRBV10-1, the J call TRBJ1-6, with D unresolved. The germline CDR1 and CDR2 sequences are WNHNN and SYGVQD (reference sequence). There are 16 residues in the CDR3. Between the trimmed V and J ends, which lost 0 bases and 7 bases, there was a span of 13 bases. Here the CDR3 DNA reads TGCGCCAGCAGTGAGTCGGTGGGAGCGGGGAATTCACCCCTCCACTTT. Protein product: CASSESVGAGNSPLHF.

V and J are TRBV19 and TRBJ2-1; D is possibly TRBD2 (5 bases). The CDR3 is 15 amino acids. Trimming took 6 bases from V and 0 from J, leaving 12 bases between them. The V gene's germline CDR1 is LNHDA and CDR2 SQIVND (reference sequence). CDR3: CASSARLSSYNEQFF. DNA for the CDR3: TGTGCCAGTAGCGCCCGACTATCCTCCTACAATGAGCAGTTCTTC.

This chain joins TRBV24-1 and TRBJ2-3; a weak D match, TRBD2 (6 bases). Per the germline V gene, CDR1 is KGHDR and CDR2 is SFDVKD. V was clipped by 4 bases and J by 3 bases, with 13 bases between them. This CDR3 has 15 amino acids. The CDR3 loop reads CATSERGRGTDTQYF. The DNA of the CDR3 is TGTGCCACCAGTGAAAGGGGCCGGGGGACAGATACGCAGTATTTT.

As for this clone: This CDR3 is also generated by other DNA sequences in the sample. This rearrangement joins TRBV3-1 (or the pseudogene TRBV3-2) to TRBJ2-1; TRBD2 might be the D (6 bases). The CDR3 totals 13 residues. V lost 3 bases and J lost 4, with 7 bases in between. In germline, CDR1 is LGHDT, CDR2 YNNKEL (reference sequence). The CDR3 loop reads CASSQAGYNEQFF. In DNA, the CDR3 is TGTGCCAGCAGCCAGGCGGGATACAATGAGCAGTTCTTC.

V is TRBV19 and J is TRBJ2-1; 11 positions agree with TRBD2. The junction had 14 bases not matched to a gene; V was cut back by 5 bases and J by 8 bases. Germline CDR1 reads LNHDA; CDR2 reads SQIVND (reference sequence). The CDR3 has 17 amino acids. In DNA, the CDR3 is TGTGCCAGTAGTCTCACTAGCGGGAGACCGAGGGGCGATGAGCAGTTCTTC. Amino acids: CASSLTSGRPRGDEQFF.

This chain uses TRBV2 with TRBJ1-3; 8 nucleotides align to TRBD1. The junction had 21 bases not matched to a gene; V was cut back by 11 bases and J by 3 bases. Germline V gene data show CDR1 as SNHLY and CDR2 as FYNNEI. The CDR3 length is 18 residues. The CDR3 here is CADPKGQVEVTYGNTIYF. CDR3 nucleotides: TGTGCCGATCCTAAGGGACAGGTAGAAGTAACTTATGGAAACACCATATATTTT.

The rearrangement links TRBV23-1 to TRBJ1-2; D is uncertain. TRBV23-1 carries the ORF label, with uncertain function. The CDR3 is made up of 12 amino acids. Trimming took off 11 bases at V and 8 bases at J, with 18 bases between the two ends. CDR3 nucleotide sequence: TGCGCCTTTCCCCGGGAGCCGAGGGGCTACACCTTC. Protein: CAFPREPRGYTF.

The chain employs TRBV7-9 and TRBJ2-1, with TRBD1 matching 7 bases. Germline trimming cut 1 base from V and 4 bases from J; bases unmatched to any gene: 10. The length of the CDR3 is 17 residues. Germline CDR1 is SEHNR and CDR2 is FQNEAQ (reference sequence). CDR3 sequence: CASSLVGTAGGYNEQFF. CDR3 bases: TGTGCCAGCAGCTTAGTTGGGACAGCCGGAGGTTACAATGAGCAGTTCTTC. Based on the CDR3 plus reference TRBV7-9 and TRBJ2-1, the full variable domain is DTGVSQNPRHKITKRGQNVTFRCDPISEHNRLYWYRQTLGQGPEFLTYFQNEAQLEKSRLLSDRFSAERPKGSFSTLEIQRTEQGDSAMYLCASSLVGTAGGYNEQFFGPGTRLTVL.

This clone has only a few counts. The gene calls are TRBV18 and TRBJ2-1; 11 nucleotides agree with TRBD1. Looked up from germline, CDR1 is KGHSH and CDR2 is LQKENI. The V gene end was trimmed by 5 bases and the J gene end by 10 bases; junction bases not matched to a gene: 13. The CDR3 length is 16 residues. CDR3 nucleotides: TGTGCCAGCTCAGTATATTTCCGGGACAGGGGGGACGAGCAGTTCTTC. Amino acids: CASSVYFRDRGDEQFF.

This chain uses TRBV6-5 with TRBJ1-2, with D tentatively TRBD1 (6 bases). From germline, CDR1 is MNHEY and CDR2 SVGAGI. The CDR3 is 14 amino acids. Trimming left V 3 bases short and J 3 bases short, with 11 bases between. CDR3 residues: CASSYGGRDYGYTF. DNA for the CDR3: TGTGCCAGCAGTTATGGGGGCCGTGACTATGGCTACACCTTC.

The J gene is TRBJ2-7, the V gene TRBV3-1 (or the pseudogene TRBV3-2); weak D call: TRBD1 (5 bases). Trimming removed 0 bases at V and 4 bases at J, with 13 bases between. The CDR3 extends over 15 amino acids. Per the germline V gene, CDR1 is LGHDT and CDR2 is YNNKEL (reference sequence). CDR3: CASSQEGQGAYEQYF. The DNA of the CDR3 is TGTGCCAGCAGCCAAGAGGGTCAGGGCGCATACGAGCAGTACTTC.

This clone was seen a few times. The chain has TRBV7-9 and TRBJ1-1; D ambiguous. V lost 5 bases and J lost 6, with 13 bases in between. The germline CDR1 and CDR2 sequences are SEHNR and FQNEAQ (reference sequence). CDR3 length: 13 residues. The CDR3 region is CASSARFWPEAFF. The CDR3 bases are TGTGCCAGCAGCGCTCGTTTTTGGCCTGAAGCTTTCTTT.

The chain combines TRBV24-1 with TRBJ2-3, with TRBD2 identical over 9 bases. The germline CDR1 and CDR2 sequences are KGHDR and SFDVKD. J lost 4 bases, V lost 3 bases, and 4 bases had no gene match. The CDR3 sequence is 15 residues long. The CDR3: CATSDPRGGADTQYF. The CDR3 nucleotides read TGTGCCACCAGTGATCCGCGGGGGGGTGCAGATACGCAGTATTTT.

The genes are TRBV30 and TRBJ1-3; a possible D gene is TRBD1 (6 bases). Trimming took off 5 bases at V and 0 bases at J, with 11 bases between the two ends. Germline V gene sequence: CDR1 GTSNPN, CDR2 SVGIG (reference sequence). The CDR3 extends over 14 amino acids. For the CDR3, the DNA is TGTGCCTGGGGGCGACAGGTCTCTGGAAACACCATATATTTT. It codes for CAWGRQVSGNTIYF.

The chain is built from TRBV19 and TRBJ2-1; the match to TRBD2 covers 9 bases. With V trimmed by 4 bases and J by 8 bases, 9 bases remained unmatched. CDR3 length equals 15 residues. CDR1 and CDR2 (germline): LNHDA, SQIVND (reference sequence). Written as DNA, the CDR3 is TGTGCCAGTAGTACGGCGGGACTAGCCGGGGATGAGCAGTTCTTC. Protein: CASSTAGLAGDEQFF.

The CDR3: CASSPRGLSEQYF. Written as DNA, the CDR3 is TGCGCCAGCAGTCCCCGGGGGTTAAGCGAGCAGTACTTC. The rearrangement uses TRBV4-1 and TRBJ2-7; TRBD2 is a possible D gene (6 bases). CDR3 length: 13 residues. Germline V lookup: CDR1 MGHRA, CDR2 YSYEKL. Trimming shortened V by 6 bases and J by 6 bases, and 15 bases separated the two germline ends.